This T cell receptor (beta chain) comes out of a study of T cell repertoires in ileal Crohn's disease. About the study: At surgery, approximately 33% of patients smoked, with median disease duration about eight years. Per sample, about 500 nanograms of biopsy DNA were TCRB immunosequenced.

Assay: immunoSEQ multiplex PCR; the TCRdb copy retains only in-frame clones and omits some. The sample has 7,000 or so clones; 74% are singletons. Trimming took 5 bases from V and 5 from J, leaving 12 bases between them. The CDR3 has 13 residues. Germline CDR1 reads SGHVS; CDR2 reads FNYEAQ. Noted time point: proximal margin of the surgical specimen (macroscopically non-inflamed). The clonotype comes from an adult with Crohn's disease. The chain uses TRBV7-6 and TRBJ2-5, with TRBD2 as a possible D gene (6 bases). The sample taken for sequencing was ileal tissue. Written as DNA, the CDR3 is TGTGCCAGCAGCCCCGGGAGTTCGGAGACCCAGTACTTC. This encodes CASSPGSSETQYF.